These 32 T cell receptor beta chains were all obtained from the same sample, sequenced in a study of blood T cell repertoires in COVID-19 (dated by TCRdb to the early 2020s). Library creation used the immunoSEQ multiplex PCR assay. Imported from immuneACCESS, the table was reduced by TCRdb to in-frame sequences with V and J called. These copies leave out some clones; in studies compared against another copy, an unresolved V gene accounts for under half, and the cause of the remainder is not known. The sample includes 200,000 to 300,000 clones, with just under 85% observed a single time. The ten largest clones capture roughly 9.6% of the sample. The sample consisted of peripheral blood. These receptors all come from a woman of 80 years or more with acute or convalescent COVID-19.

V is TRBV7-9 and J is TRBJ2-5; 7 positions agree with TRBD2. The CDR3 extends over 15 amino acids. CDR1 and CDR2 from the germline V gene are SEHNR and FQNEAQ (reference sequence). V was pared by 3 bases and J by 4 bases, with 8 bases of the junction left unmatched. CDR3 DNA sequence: TGTGCCAGCAGCTTCCCGTTAACGGGGGGAGAGACCCAGTACTTC. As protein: CASSFPLTGGETQYF.

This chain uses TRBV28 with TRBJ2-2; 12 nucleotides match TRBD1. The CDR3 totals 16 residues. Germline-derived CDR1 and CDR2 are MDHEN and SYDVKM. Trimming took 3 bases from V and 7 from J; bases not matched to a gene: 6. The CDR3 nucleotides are TGTGCCAGCAGTTTGACGGGACAGGGGGCCGGCGGGGAGCTGTTTTTT. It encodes CASSLTGQGAGGELFF.

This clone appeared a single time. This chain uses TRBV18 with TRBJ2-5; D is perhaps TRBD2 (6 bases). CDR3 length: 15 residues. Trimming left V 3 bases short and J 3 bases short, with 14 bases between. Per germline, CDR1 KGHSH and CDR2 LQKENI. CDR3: CASSPGTPEEETQYF. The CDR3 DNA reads TGTGCCAGCTCACCCGGGACTCCCGAAGAAGAGACCCAGTACTTC.

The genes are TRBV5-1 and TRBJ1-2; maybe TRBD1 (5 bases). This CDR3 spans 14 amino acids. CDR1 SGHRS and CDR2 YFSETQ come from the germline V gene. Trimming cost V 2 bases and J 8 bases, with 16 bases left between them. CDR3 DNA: TGCGCCAGCAGCTTCGGCTCGGAGGGGCTCGGCTACACCTTC. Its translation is CASSFGSEGLGYTF.

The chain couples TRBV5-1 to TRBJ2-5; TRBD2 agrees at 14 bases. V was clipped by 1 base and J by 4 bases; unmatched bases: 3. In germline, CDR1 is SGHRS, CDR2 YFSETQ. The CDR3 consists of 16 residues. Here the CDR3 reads CASSLTTSGGAETQYF. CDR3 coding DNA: TGCGCCAGCAGCTTGACGACTAGCGGGGGGGCAGAGACCCAGTACTTC.

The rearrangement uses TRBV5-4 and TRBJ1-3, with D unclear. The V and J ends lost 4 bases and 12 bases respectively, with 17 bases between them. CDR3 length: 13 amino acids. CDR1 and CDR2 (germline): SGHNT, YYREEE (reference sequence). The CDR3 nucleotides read TGTGCCAGCAGCCCCGACACCCGCGGGGACATATATTTT. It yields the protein CASSPDTRGDIYF.

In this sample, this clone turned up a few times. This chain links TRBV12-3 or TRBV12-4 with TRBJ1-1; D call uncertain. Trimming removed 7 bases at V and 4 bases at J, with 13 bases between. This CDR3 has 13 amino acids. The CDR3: CASILVGGTEAFF. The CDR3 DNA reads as TGTGCCAGCATCCTTGTTGGAGGCACTGAAGCTTTCTTT.

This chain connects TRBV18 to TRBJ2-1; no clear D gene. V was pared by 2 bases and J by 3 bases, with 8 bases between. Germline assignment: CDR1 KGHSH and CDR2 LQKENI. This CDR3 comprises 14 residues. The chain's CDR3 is CASSPNTIYNEQFF. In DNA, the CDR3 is TGTGCCAGCTCACCAAATACTATCTACAATGAGCAGTTCTTC.

The DNA of the CDR3 is TGTGCCAGCAGCCATCCTGGCCAGGGGACGTTTCATGAGCAGTTCTTC. Amino acids: CASSHPGQGTFHEQFF. V is TRBV4-2 and J is TRBJ2-1, with a tentative D call TRBD1 (6 bases). Germline V CDR1 and CDR2: LGHNA, YNFKEQ. There are 16 residues in the CDR3. The V and J ends lost 3 bases and 8 bases respectively, with 20 bases between them.

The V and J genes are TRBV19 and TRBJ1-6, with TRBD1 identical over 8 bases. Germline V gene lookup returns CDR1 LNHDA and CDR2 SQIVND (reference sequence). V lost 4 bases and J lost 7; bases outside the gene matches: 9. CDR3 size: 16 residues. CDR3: CASSTPRTGTNSPLHF. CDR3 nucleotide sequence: TGTGCCAGTAGTACTCCAAGGACAGGGACAAATTCACCCCTCCACTTT.

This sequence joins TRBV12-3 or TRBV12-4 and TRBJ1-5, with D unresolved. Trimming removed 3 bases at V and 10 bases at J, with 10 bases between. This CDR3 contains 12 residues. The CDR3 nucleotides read TGTGCCAGCAGTTTTACCCATGGCCCCCAGCATTTT. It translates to CASSFTHGPQHF.

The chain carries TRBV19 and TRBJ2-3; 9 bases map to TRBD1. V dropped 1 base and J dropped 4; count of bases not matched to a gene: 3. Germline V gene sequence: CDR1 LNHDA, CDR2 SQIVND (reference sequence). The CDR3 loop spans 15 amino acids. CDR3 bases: TGTGCCAGTAGTATAGGGACAGGGGTGTCAGATACGCAGTATTTT. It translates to CASSIGTGVSDTQYF.

The CDR3: CASSSLGIQETQYF. CDR3 in DNA: TGTGCCAGCAGTTCACTAGGGATCCAAGAGACCCAGTACTTC. J is TRBJ2-5 and V is TRBV28; D might be TRBD2 (5 bases). V was trimmed by 4 bases and J by 1 base, leaving 10 bases between them. This CDR3 region has 14 residues. Germline V CDR1 and CDR2: MDHEN, SYDVKM.

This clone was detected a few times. The CDR3 sequence: CASSPDRGGGYGYTF. DNA for the CDR3: TGTGCCAGCAGTCCTGACAGGGGTGGCGGATATGGCTACACCTTC. The chain combines TRBV2 with TRBJ1-2, with 8 positions matching TRBD1. Germline lookup yields CDR1 SNHLY and CDR2 FYNNEI. Germline trimming cut 5 bases from V and 5 bases from J; bases unmatched to any gene: 10. There are 15 residues in the CDR3.

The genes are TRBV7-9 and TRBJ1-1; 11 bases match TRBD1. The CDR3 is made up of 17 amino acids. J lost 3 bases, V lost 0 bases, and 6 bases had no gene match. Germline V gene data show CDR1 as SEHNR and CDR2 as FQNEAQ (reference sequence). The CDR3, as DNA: TGTGCCAGCAGCTTAGCGTCGGGACAGGGGGGAGACACTGAAGCTTTCTTT. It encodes CASSLASGQGGDTEAFF.

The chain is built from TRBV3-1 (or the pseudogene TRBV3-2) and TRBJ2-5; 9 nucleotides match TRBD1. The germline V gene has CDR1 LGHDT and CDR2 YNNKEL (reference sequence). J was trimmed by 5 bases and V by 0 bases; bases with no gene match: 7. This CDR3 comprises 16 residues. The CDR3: CASSQDGTGMLETQYF. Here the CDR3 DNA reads TGTGCCAGCAGCCAAGACGGGACAGGGATGTTGGAGACCCAGTACTTC.

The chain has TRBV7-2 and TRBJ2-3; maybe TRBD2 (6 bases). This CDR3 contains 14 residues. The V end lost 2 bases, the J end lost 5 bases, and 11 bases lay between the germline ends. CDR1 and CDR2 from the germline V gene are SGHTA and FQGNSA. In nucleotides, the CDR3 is TGTGCCAGCAGCTTAAGGACCGGGGGAGATACGCAGTATTTT. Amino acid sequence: CASSLRTGGDTQYF.

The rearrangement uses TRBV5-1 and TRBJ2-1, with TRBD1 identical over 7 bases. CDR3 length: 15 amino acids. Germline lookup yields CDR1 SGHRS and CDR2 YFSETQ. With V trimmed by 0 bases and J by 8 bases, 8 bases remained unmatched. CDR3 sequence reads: CASSLGTGVVHEQFF. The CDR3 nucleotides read TGCGCCAGCAGCTTGGGTACAGGGGTGGTTCATGAGCAGTTCTTC.

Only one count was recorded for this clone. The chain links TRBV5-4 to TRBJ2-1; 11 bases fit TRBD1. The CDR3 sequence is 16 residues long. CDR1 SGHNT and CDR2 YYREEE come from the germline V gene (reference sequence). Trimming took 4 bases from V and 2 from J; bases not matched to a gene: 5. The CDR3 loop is CASSIPGQGAYNEQFF. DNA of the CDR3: TGTGCCAGCAGCATCCCGGGACAGGGGGCCTACAATGAGCAGTTCTTC.

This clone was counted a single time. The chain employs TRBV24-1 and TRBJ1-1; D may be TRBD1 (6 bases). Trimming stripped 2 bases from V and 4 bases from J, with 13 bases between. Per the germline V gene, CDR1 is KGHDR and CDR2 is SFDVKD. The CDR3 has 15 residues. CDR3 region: CATSDSRGVGTEAFF. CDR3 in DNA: TGTGCCACCAGTGATTCCAGGGGAGTTGGCACTGAAGCTTTCTTT.

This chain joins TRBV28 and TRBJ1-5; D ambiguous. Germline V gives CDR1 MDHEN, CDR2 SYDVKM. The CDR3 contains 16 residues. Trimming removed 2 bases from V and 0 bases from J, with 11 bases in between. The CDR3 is CASSLGGLYSNQPQHF. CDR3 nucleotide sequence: TGTGCCAGCAGTTTAGGAGGGCTTTATAGCAATCAGCCCCAGCATTTT.

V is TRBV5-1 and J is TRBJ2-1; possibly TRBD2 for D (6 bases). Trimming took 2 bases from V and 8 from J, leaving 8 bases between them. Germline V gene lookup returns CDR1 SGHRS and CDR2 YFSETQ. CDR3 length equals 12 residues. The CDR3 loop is CASSFTSYEQFF. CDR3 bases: TGCGCCAGCAGCTTTACTAGCTATGAGCAGTTCTTC.

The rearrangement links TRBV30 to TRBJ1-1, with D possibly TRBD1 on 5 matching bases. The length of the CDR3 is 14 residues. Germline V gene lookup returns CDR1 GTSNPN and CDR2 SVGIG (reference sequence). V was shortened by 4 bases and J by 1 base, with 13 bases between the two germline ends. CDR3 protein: CAWMQKGANTEAFF. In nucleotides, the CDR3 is TGTGCCTGGATGCAGAAAGGGGCGAACACTGAAGCTTTCTTT. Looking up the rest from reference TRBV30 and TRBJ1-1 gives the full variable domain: SQTIHQWPATLVQPVGSPLSLECTVEGTSNPNLYWYRQAAGRGLQLLFYSVGIGQISSEVPQNLSASRPQDRQFILSSKKLLLSDSGFYLCAWMQKGANTEAFFGQGTRLTVV.

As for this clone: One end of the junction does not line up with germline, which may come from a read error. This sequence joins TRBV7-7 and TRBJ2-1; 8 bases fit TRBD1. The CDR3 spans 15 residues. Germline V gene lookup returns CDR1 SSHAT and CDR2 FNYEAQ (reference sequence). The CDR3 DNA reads TGTGCTAGCAGCTCGGACAGGGTCCCCTACAATGAGCAGTTCTTC. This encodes CASSSDRVPYNEQFF.

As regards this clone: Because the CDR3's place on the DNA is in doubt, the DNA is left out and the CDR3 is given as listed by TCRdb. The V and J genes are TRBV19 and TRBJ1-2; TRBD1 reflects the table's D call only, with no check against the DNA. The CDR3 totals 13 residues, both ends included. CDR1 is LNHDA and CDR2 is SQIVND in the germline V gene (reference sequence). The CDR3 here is CASSFGDGNGYTF.

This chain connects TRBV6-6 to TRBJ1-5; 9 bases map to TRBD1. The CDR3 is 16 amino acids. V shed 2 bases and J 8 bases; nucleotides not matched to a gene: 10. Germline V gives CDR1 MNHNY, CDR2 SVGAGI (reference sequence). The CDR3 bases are TGTGCCAGCAGTTACCCTACGGACAGGGGTTCGGAGCCCCAGCATTTT. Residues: CASSYPTDRGSEPQHF.

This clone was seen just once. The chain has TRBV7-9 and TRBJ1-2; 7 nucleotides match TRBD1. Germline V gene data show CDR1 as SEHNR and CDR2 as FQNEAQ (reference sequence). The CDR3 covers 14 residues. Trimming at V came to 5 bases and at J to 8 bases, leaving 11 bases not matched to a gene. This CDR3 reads CASSPAQGVSGYTF. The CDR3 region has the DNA TGTGCCAGCAGCCCGGCTCAGGGGGTGAGCGGCTACACCTTC.

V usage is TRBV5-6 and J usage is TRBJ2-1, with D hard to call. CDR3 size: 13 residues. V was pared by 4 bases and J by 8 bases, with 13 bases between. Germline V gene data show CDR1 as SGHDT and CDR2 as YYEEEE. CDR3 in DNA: TGTGCCAGCAGCCCCCTTCCCGGAGATGAGCAGTTCTTC. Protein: CASSPLPGDEQFF.

The CDR3 nucleotides are TGTGCCAGCAGCGCCGGGGGCTACACCTTC. It codes for CASSAGGYTF. The chain is built from TRBV2 and TRBJ1-2, with D hard to call. CDR1 is SNHLY, CDR2 FYNNEI, per germline. Trimming cost V 6 bases and J 8 bases, with 7 bases left between them. The CDR3 totals 10 residues. Combining the CDR3 with reference TRBV2 and TRBJ1-2 gives the whole variable domain EPEVTQTPSHQVTQMGQEVILRCVPISNHLYFYWYRQILGQKVEFLVSFYNNEISEKSEIFDDQFSVERPDGSNFTLKIRSTKLEDSAMYFCASSAGGYTFGSGTRLTVV.

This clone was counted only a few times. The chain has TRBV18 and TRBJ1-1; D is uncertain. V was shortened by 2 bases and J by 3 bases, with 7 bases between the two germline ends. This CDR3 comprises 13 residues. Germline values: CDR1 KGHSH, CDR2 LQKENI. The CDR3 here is CASSPASDTEAFF. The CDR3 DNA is TGTGCCAGCTCACCAGCTAGCGACACTGAAGCTTTCTTT.

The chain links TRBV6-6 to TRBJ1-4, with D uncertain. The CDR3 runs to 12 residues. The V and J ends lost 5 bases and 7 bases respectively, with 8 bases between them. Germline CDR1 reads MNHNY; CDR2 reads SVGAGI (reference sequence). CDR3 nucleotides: TGTGCCAGCAGTAACGGTCGTGAAAAACTGTTTTTT. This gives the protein CASSNGREKLFF.

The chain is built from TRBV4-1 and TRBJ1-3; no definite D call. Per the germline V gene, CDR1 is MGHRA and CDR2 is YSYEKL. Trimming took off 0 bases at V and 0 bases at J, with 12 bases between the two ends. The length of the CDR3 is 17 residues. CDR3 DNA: TGCGCCAGCAGCCAAGATCCGGTTGCGATCTCTGGAAACACCATATATTTT. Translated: CASSQDPVAISGNTIYF.